This TCR beta chain was documented in a study of T-cell reconstitution after alpha-beta-depleted transplantation in children. Study conclusions and caveats: Elevated TCRbeta diversity at day 60 was traced, in some patients, to surviving recipient T cells and thymic progenitors. Most T-cell counts and diversity one year after the transplant came from T cells that were newly produced. Reportedly, roughly two months post-transplant, alpha-beta T cells arose from several hundred expanded graft clones.

Unique molecular identifiers tagged the TCRbeta library. Each CDR3 protein is one row after TCRdb ran MiXCR on the PCR reads. Of roughly 790,000 distinct CDR3 sequences in the sample, less than 20% were seen once. Notes on this clonotype: Its specificity is not known.

V was cut by 1 base and J by 7 bases, with 11 bases left in between. Germline CDR1 SGHRS, CDR2 YFSETQ. CDR3 size: 14 residues. The sequence derives from a male patient between 10 and 17 years old who had a stem cell transplant for acute lymphoblastic leukemia, so the T cells may come from the graft donor. The V gene is TRBV5-1, the J gene TRBJ1-4, with D tentatively TRBD1 (6 bases). Material: PBMCs, mostly from graft donor cells, obtained 360 days after TCRalphabeta/CD19-depleted stem cell transplant. The CDR3 sequence: CASSLIRGGEKLFF. DNA for the CDR3: TGCGCCAGCAGCTTGATCAGGGGAGGTGAAAAACTGTTTTTT. The full variable domain, its missing parts supplied by reference TRBV5-1 and TRBJ1-4, is KAGVTQTPRYLIKTRGQQVTLSCSPISGHRSVSWYQQTPGQGLQFLFEYFSETQRNKGNFPGRFSGRQFSNSRSEMNVSTLELGDSALYLCASSLIRGGEKLFFGSGTQLSVL.